This T cell receptor (beta chain) was sequenced for a study of T cells after yellow fever vaccination. Overall study findings and caveats: From the bulk population, abundant clonotypes could contaminate and appear within FACS-sorted repertoires. Peaking on day 5 versus 15, the secondary response was faster but weaker.

One entry per CDR3 protein, called by TCRdb with MiXCR from the 5' RACE reads. This table has roughly 160,000 distinct CDR3 sequences, 9.3% appearing once. This clonotype has ten or more counts. No antigen is known for it. V dropped 2 bases and J dropped 0 bases, with 9 bases sitting between them. CDR1 MRHNA and CDR2 SNTAGT come from the germline V gene. The CDR3 runs 15 residues. The genes are TRBV6-4 and TRBJ2-3; no clear D gene. This clonotype originated in a man between 18 and 35 years old who received the YFV17D yellow fever vaccine. The specimen comprised CD8+ T cells sorted from PBMCs, sampled 45 days after the yellow fever booster vaccination. The chain's CDR3 is CASSDRAASTDTQYF. The CDR3 bases are TGTGCCAGCAGTGACCGTGCAGCTAGCACAGATACGCAGTATTTT.